The clone carrying this T cell receptor beta chain was seen more than once but under ten times. Isolated RNA was reverse transcribed in full, so expressed TCRB transcripts were sequenced. Profiled with immunoSEQ multiplex PCR; TCRdb holds only in-frame clones, not every one. The repertoire holds 250,000 to 300,000 clones, roughly 8% seen once, with approximately 1% in the top ten. This CDR3 is 15 amino acids long. Trimming cost V 4 bases and J 5 bases; bases outside gene matches: 11. Germline V gives CDR1 GTSNPN, CDR2 SVGIG (reference sequence). The data are from a study of beta chain features in type 1 diabetes. The overall study: All samples yielded some 100,000,000 examined sorted cells.

CD45RO/CCR7/CD25/CD127/CD95/CD27 staining was used to isolate CD4+ naive, central memory, regulatory and stem cell-like memory cells by sorting. This chain joins TRBV30 and TRBJ2-1, with 7 bases lining up with TRBD2. The sequence derives from a woman younger than 30 in good health. The sequenced sample was central memory CD4+ T cells from blood. As DNA, the CDR3 is TGTGCCTGGACAGGCGGGAGCGGTATAAACAATGAGCAGTTCTTC. This gives the protein CAWTGGSGINNEQFF.